This T cell receptor beta chain came from a study of blood T cell repertoires in COVID-19 (TCRdb year 2020). Study-wide context: Samples from collaborators originated in the United States, Italy and Spain and spanned both the acute and convalescent phases of COVID-19. The material from the prospective study consisted of cDNA or gDNA derived from T cells, B-cell-depleted T cells, or PBMCs. The repertoires were made available in a free public database intended to serve as a resource for research on the immune response to SARS-CoV-2. Where available, HLA class I and class II types were taken from metadata supplied by the sample provider and were not determined by assay-based typing. The samples were drawn from two sources: the first 160 participants of the ongoing ImmuneRACE study, and fewer than 1,500 subjects contributed by 6 global collaborators. The dataset comprised deeply sampled blood TCRbeta repertoires from subjects exposed to, actively infected with, or recovered from COVID-19. A de-identified subject ID, COVID-19 status, age in years and sex were almost always included in the sample metadata. The paper as a whole reports these results and caveats: How much clinical and demographic metadata was included differed by source and by participant, and the metadata was provided uncurated.

The immunoSEQ Assay, a bias-controlled multiplex PCR, was used to amplify TCRbeta CDR3 regions from genomic DNA. On the authors' methods: The number of nucleated cells in each sample was estimated from the amplification of reference gene primers within the assay. To quantify the absolute abundance of each unique TCRbeta CDR3 rearrangement, sequence reads were collapsed and filtered. For each sample, productive Simpson clonality was calculated by taking the square root of Simpson's diversity index across productive rearrangements. TCRdb took this table from immuneACCESS and kept in-frame rearrangements with V and J called. Such tables lack part of the clones; where checked against another copy, unresolved V genes explain under half of the gap, and the rest is unexplained. The V and J calls and clone size were taken over from that table, and D and trimming were inferred from the DNA. The sample records some 130,000 clones, 65% to 85% of which are singletons. Of the sample, approximately 1.8% falls within the top ten clones.

The CDR3 holds 11 amino acids from the cysteine to the phenylalanine. The sequence is cut down to CDR3 DNA, 33 bases in frame from base 1. As encoded in the germline V gene, CDR1 is SGHDN while CDR2 is FVKESK. The trim is 2 bases for V and 11 bases for J, with a gap of 6 bases between the germline ends. The collaborating institutions used their own protocols to collect whole blood in K2EDTA tubes. For TCRbeta analysis, collaborators shipped samples as frozen whole blood, isolated PBMCs, or DNA extracted from either of those sample types. This clone was picked up a small number of times. Its antigen is not yet known. There are no base qualities to consult, and no much larger clone falls within one base.

This chain joins TRBV14 to TRBJ1-4; the D segment could be TRBD1, given 6 matching bases. The TCR originated in a man aged 65-85 years with acute or convalescent COVID-19. The sequencing input was peripheral blood. DNA sequence: TGTGCCAGCAGCCAAAGGGGGAAACTGTTTTTT. It specifies CASSQRGKLFF.